This paragraph reports one T cell receptor (beta chain). This sample is drawn from a study of blood T cell repertoires in COVID-19. Overall study: The United States, Italy and Spain provided the acute and convalescent COVID-19 samples.

Germline assignment: CDR1 SQVTM and CDR2 ANQGSEA. There are 15 residues in the CDR3. Trimming took off 0 bases at V and 1 base at J, with 12 bases between the two ends. As processed by the authors: How many nucleated cells were present was estimated from reference gene primer amplification. The assay was immunoSEQ multiplex PCR, and TCRdb's table has in-frame clones only and misses some. Clone size and V and J calls were adopted from that table, with D and trimming inferred from the DNA. The sample consists of just over 300,000 clones, nearly 90% of them appearing once. The study drew participants aged about 18 to 89 years from about two dozen US areas. Assignment of participants to cohorts was predicated upon participant-reported clinical history.

Specimen: PBMCs or T cells enriched from blood (not recorded which). This rearrangement joins TRBV29-1 to TRBJ1-1; perhaps TRBD1 as D (6 bases). This TCR came from a woman between 18 and 30 years old with acute COVID-19. Here the CDR3 DNA reads TGCAGCGTTGAAGATCGTGGGGGCGAGAACACTGAAGCTTTCTTT. It specifies CSVEDRGGENTEAFF.